The T cell receptor beta chain under discussion was sequenced for a study of identical twins. MiXCR, run by TCRdb on the 5' RACE reads, gives a single entry per CDR3 protein. The sample consists of 200,000 to 250,000 distinct CDR3 sequences, roughly 7.1% of them appearing once. The sample holds a few counts of this clonotype. No antigen is known for it. Findings of the study overall: Out-of-frame TCR alpha sharing observed in monozygotic twins exceeded model estimates.

The sample was also linked to a second study, of T cells expressing NK-cell markers. From that second work: NKG2C+ dominant clonotypes from more than 5 donors made up roughly 1.0-7.5% of CD8+ T cells.

The specimen sequenced was CD8+ T cells sorted from blood. This clonotype was sampled from a woman in her late teens or twenties in good health.

Here the CDR3 DNA reads TGCAGCGTTGATTCACCCATAGCGGGGGGGCCTTCCGGGGAGCTGTTTTTT. This codes for CSVDSPIAGGPSGELFF. This chain joins TRBV29-1 and TRBJ2-2, with 11 bases fitting TRBD2. The V and J ends lost 3 bases and 6 bases, in that order; junction bases with no gene match: 12. CDR1 is SQVTM and CDR2 is ANQGSEA in the germline V gene. This CDR3 has 17 residues.